The rows below give T cell receptor beta chains drawn from one sample of a study of T cell changes during pregnancy in multiple sclerosis. The table came from immunoSEQ multiplex PCR; TCRdb's copy has only in-frame clones and leaves some out. The repertoire includes tens of thousands of clones, approximately 94% of them detected once, and around 2.5% sits in the top ten. The sequencing here drew on peripheral blood, taken in the third trimester of pregnancy. The source is a female donor with multiple sclerosis, enrolled in a pregnancy study. Each CDR3 is given with its conserved first and last residue.

V,J,CDR3
TRBV11-2,TRBJ2-2,CASSEGLAGGPYTGELFF
TRBV19,TRBJ1-6,CASKQGHGAPLHF
TRBV6-6,TRBJ1-1,CASSNRQGADTEAFF
TRBV30,TRBJ1-1,CAWSVRTKSTLRAFF
TRBV10-2,TRBJ2-1,CASIGLAGGGEQFF
TRBV9,TRBJ1-1,CASSGDRVVGNTEAFF
TRBV4-1,TRBJ2-5,CASSQAGGGETQYF
TRBV14,TRBJ1-3,CASSQAPVTAAGNTIYF
TRBV15,TRBJ1-1,CATSRGNLANTEAFF
TRBV10-2,TRBJ2-7,CASGRSSYEQYF
TRBV11-2,TRBJ2-1,CASSNQQGTVNEQFF
TRBV5-4,TRBJ2-2,CASSFHRGNTGELFF
TRBV5-4,TRBJ1-2,CASSIGRDRGRGYTF
TRBV6-5,TRBJ1-1,CASSLTGLNTEAFF
TRBV10-1,TRBJ1-2,CASSAGQGGGYTF
TRBV2,TRBJ2-7,CASSVQTLPYYEQYF
TRBV6-1,TRBJ2-3,CASSEAPDSATQYF
TRBV9,TRBJ2-7,CASSFGDTEYEQYF
TRBV2,TRBJ2-7,CASSRDGEGSYEQYF
TRBV19,TRBJ2-7,CASRPSGNSYEQYF
TRBV9,TRBJ1-4,CASSSSRESAFASEKLFF
TRBV6-1,TRBJ2-2,CASSVVSGGANTGELFF
TRBV7-2,TRBJ1-1,CASSRGFEAFF
TRBV28,TRBJ2-4,CASSNPVGTAENIQYF
TRBV5-1,TRBJ2-1,CASSLVAGGPDEQFF
TRBV10-3,TRBJ2-1,CAIRATSGGSYNEQFF
TRBV10-2,TRBJ2-3,CASTLGLAGGPIDTQYF
TRBV30,TRBJ1-1,CAWSADSNTEAFF
TRBV6-6,TRBJ1-3,CASSVGLGNTIYF
TRBV7-3,TRBJ2-5,CASSQTPGETQYF
TRBV27,TRBJ1-2,CASSYRGLANYGYTF
TRBV9,TRBJ1-2,CASSVMTGNYGYTF
TRBV30,TRBJ1-2,CAWRVTGNYGYTF
TRBV7-3,TRBJ2-3,CASGPSLAGGRTDTQYF
TRBV27,TRBJ1-5,CASSLFQGLRPQHF
TRBV5-6,TRBJ2-3,CASSLKRLTDTQYF
TRBV29-1,TRBJ2-7,CSVRQKTGPYEQYF
TRBV6-5,TRBJ1-2,CASRGTGGAGGYTF
TRBV19,TRBJ2-7,CASSHRGRHEQYF
TRBV10-3,TRBJ2-7,CAISGGAGTGFYEQYF
TRBV12-5,TRBJ2-5,CASGGGGETQYF
TRBV15,TRBJ2-2,CATSREQAATGELFF
TRBV14,TRBJ1-3,CASRTGVAGNTIYF
TRBV16,TRBJ1-2,CASSQSTGYGYTF
TRBV15,TRBJ1-5,CATSRQGGGQPQHF
TRBV10-2,TRBJ2-3,CASSEGLAGRLAGTDTQYF
TRBV5-5,TRBJ2-3,CASSLQGAISDTQYF